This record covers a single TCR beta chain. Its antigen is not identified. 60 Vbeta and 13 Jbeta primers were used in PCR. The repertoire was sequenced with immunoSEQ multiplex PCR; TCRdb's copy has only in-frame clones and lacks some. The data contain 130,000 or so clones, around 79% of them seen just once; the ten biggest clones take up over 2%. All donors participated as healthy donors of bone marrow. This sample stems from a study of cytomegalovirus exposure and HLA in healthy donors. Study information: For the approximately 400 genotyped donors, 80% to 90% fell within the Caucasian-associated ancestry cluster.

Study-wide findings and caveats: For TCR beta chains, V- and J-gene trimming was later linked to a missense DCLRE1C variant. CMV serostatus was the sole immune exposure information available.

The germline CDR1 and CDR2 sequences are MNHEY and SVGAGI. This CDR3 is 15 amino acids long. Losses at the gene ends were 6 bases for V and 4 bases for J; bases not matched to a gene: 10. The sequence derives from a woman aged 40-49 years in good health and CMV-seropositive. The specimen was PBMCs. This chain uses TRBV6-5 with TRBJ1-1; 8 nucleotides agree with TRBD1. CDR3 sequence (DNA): TGTGCCAGCAGGTTCGACAGGGGACGGGGCACTGAAGCTTTCTTT. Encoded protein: CASRFDRGRGTEAFF.